This record looks at one TCR beta chain sequence and its context. Its antigen is undetermined. This entry comes from a study of T cells in localized non-small cell lung cancer. General study results and limits: A denser population of T cells in blood accompanied longer overall survival. Because sequencing included only one region (of the tumor), heterogeneity remains possible. In uninvolved adjacent lung, T cell clonality reached its highest value, exceeding tumor. Adjacent lung had a median around 60 of the 100 largest tumor clones.

TCRdb keeps only in-frame clones here, not all; method: immunoSEQ multiplex PCR. The top ten hold roughly 16% of the sample, which has around 2,700 clones, about 25% seen once. This CDR3 region has 16 residues. CDR1 and CDR2 from the germline V gene are MNHGY and SAAAGT. V lost 5 bases and J lost 0, with 16 bases in between. The chain links TRBV6-8 to TRBJ1-1; D not resolved. The source was lung tumor tissue, collected before any cancer treatment. This receptor was identified in a male donor aged 60 or over with stage I lung adenocarcinoma. CDR3 nucleotides: TGTGCCAGCAGTAGTTACACGGACGGCATGAACACTGAAGCTTTCTTT. It codes for CASSSYTDGMNTEAFF.